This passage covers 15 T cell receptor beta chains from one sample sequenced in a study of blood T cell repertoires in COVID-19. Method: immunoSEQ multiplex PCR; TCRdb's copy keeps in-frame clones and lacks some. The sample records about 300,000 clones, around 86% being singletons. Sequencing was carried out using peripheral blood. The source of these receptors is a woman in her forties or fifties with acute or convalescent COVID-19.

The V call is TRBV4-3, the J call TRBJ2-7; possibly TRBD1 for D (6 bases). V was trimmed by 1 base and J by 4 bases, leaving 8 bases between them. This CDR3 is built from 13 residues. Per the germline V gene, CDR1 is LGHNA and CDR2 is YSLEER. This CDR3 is CASSQADSYEQYF. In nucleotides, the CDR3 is TGCGCCAGCAGCCAAGCGGACAGTTACGAGCAGTACTTC.

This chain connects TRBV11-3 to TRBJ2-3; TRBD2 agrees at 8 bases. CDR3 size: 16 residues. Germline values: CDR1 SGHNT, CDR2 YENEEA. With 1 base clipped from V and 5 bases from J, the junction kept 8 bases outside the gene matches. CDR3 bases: TGTGCCAGCAGCTTAGGCCAGCGGGAGACGGGAGATACGCAGTATTTT. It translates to CASSLGQRETGDTQYF.

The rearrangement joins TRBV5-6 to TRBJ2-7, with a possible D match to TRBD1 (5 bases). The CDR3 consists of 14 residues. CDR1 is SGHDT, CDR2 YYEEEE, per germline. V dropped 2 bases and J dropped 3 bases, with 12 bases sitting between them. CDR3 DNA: TGTGCCAGCAGCTTCGGCAGGGTCGTCTACGAGCAGTACTTC. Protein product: CASSFGRVVYEQYF.

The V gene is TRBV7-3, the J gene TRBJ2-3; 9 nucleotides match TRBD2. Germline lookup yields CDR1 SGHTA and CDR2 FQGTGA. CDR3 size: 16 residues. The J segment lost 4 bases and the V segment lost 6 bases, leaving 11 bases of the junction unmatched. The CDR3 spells CASSTLAGGPSDTQYF. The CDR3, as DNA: TGTGCCAGCAGTACCCTTGCGGGAGGGCCGTCAGATACGCAGTATTTT.

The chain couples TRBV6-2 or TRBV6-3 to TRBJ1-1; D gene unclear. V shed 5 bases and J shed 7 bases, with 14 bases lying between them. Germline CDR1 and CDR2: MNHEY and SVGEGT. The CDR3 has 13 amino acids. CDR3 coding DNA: TGTGCCAGCAGTCAGCTCCGGAGGAGTGAAGCTTTCTTT. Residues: CASSQLRRSEAFF.

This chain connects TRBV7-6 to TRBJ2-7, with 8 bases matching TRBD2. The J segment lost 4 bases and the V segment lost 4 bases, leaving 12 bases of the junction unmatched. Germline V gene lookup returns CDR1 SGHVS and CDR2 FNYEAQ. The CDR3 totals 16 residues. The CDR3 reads CASSSSGTRGTYEQYF. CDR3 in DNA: TGTGCCAGCAGCTCGTCCGGGACTAGAGGAACTTACGAGCAGTACTTC. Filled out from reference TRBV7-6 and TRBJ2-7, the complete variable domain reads GAGVSQSPRYKVTKRGQDVALRCDPISGHVSLYWYRQALGQGPEFLTYFNYEAQQDKSGLPNDRFSAERPEGSISTLTIQRTEQRDSAMYRCASSSSGTRGTYEQYFGPGTRLTVT.

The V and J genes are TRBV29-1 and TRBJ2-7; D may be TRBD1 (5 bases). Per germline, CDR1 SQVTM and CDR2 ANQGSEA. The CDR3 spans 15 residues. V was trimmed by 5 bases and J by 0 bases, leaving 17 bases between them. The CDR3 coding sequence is TGCAGCGTTAGGGGATCGGCAGCGACCTCCTACGAGCAGTACTTC. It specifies CSVRGSAATSYEQYF.

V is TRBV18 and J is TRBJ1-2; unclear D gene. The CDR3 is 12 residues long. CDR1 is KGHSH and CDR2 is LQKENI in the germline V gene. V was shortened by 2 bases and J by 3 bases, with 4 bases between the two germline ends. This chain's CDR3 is CASSPTDYGYTF. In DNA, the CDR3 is TGTGCCAGCTCACCAACAGACTATGGCTACACCTTC.

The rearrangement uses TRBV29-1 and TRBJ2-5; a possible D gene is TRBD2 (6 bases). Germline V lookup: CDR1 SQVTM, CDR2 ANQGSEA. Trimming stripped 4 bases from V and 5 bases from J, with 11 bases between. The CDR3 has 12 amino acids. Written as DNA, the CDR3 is TGCAGCGTTGGGGGGGAAACGGAGACCCAGTACTTC. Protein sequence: CSVGGETETQYF.

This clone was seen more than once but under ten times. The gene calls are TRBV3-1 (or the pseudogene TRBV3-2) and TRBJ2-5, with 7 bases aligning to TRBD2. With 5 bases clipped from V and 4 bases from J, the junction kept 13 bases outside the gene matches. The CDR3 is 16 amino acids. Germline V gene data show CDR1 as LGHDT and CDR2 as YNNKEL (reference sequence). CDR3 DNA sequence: TGTGCCAGCAGCGGGACTACTAGTCTTGGGGGAGAGACCCAGTACTTC. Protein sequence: CASSGTTSLGGETQYF.

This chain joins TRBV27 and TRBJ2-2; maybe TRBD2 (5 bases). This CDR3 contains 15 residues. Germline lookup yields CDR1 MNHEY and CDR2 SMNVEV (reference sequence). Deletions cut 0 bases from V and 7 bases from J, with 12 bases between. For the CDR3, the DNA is TGTGCCAGCAGTTTATCTGGCGGGCGCGGCGGGGAGCTGTTTTTT. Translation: CASSLSGGRGGELFF.

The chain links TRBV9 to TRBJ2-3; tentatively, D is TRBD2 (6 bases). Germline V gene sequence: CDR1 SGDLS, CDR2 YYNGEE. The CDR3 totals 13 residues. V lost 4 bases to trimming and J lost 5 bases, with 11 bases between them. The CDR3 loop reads CASSSRSGDTQYF. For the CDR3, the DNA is TGTGCCAGCAGCTCTCGTAGCGGAGATACGCAGTATTTT. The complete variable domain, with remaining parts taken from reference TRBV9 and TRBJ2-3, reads DSGVTQTPKHLITATGQRVTLRCSPRSGDLSVYWYQQSLDQGLQFLIQYYNGEERAKGNILERFSAQQFPDLHSELNLSSLELGDSALYFCASSSRSGDTQYFGPGTRLTVL.

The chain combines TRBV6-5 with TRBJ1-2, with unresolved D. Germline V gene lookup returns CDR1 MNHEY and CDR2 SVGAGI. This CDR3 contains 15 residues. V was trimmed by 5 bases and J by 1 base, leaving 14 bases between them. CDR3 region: CASSPRGVLNYGYTF. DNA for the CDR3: TGTGCCAGCAGTCCGAGAGGAGTACTTAACTATGGCTACACCTTC.

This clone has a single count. The chain's CDR3 is CASSQDEETQYF. The CDR3 nucleotides read TGTGCCAGCAGCCAAGACGAAGAGACCCAGTACTTC. This sequence joins TRBV4-2 and TRBJ2-5; D not resolved. This CDR3 is built from 12 residues. V lost 0 bases, J lost 3 bases, and 2 bases lay in between. The germline V gene encodes CDR1 LGHNA and CDR2 YNFKEQ.

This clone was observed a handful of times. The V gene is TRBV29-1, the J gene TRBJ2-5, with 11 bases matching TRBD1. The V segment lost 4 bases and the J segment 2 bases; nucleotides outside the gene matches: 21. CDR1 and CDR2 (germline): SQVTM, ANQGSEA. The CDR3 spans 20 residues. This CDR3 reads CSVVFVVSGQGVVGQETQYF. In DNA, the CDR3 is TGCAGCGTTGTTTTTGTTGTGTCGGGACAGGGGGTCGTGGGGCAAGAGACCCAGTACTTC.